One and the same sample provided the 5 T cell receptor beta chains below, sequenced in a study of blood T cell repertoires in COVID-19. The assay was immunoSEQ multiplex PCR, and TCRdb's table has in-frame clones only and misses some. The table has about 150,000 clones, around 84% seen once. Sequences were obtained from peripheral blood. The receptors derive from a woman in her sixties or seventies with COVID-19, enrolled during active disease.

The sample holds one count of this clone. The chain employs TRBV9 and TRBJ2-3; possible D gene TRBD2, 6 bases. Trimming took 6 bases from V and 6 from J, leaving 14 bases between them. This CDR3 is 13 amino acids long. The germline V gene encodes CDR1 SGDLS and CDR2 YYNGEE. CDR3 sequence (DNA): TGTGCCAGCAAGAGCGGAGGGGCGGATACGCAGTATTTT. It translates to CASKSGGADTQYF.

The gene calls are TRBV2 and TRBJ1-1; TRBD1 matches 7 bases. This CDR3 comprises 13 residues. V lost 6 bases, J lost 10 bases, and 11 bases stayed unmatched. Per germline, CDR1 SNHLY and CDR2 FYNNEI. The CDR3 region is CASREGAGGGAFF. The CDR3 nucleotides read TGTGCCAGCAGGGAGGGGGCTGGTGGTGGAGCTTTCTTT.

V is TRBV2 and J is TRBJ1-5, with a possible D match to TRBD1 (5 bases). V was clipped by 5 bases and J by 7 bases, with 15 bases between them. Germline loops: CDR1 SNHLY, CDR2 FYNNEI. This CDR3 is 14 amino acids long. The CDR3 is CASSSLGGGQPQHF. The CDR3, as DNA: TGTGCCAGCAGTTCGCTCGGGGGGGGACAGCCCCAGCATTTT. Using reference TRBV2 and TRBJ1-5 for the parts outside the CDR3, the full variable domain is EPEVTQTPSHQVTQMGQEVILRCVPISNHLYFYWYRQILGQKVEFLVSFYNNEISEKSEIFDDQFSVERPDGSNFTLKIRSTKLEDSAMYFCASSSLGGGQPQHFGDGTRLSIL.

The J gene is TRBJ2-3, the V gene TRBV5-1; TRBD1 matches 9 bases. CDR1 is SGHRS, CDR2 YFSETQ, per germline. With V trimmed by 4 bases and J by 3 bases, 6 bases remained unmatched. CDR3 length equals 15 residues. In DNA, the CDR3 is TGCGCCAGCAGCGGGGGACAGGGAGGAACAGATACGCAGTATTTT. Its protein product is CASSGGQGGTDTQYF. The full variable domain, in which reference TRBV5-1 and TRBJ2-3 provide the parts outside the CDR3, is KAGVTQTPRYLIKTRGQQVTLSCSPISGHRSVSWYQQTPGQGLQFLFEYFSETQRNKGNFPGRFSGRQFSNSRSEMNVSTLELGDSALYLCASSGGQGGTDTQYFGPGTRLTVL.

The chain recombines TRBV6-5 with TRBJ2-5; 8 nucleotides align to TRBD2. The V segment lost 7 bases and the J segment 8 bases; nucleotides outside the gene matches: 12. The CDR3 is 14 amino acids. Germline V CDR1 and CDR2: MNHEY, SVGAGI. CDR3 sequence reads: CASTPQASGRTQYF. In nucleotides, the CDR3 is TGTGCCAGCACTCCACAAGCTAGCGGGCGAACCCAGTACTTC.